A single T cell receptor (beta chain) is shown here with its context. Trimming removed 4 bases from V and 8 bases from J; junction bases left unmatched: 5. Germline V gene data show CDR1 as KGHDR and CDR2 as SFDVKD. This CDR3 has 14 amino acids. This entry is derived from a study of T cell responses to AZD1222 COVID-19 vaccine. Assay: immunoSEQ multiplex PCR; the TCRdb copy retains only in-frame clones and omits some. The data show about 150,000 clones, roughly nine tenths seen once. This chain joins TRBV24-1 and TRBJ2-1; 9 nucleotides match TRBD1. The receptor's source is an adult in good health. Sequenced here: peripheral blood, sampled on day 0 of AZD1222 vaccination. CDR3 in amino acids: CATSERTGGDEQFF. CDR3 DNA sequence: TGTGCCACCAGTGAAAGAACAGGGGGCGATGAGCAGTTCTTC.